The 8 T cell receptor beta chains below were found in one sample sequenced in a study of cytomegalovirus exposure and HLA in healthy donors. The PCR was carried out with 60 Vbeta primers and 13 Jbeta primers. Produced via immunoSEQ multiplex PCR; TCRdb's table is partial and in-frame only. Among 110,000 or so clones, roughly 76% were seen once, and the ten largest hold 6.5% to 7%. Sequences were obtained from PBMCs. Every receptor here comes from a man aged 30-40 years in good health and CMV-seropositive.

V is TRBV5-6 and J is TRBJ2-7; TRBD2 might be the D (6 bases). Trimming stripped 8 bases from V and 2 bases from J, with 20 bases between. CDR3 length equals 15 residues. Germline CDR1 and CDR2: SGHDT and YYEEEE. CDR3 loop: CASPRPGTVTYEQYF. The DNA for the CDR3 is TGTGCCAGTCCGCGACCCGGGACTGTTACCTACGAGCAGTACTTC.

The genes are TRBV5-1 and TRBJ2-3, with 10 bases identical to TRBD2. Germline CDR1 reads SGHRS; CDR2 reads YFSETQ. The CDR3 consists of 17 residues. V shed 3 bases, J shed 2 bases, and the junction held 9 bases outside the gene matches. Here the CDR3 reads CASSSRSGGRDTDTQYF. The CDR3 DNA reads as TGCGCCAGCAGCTCCCGTAGCGGGGGGCGTGACACAGATACGCAGTATTTT.

The DNA of the CDR3 is TGTGCCAGCAGCTCCAGACTAGCGAAGGGCAACGAGCAGTACTTC. Translation gives CASSSRLAKGNEQYF. This chain links TRBV7-2 with TRBJ2-7; 8 bases are shared with TRBD2. Trimming removed 4 bases from V and 5 bases from J; junction bases left unmatched: 10. The germline gives CDR1 SGHTA, CDR2 FQGNSA. CDR3 length equals 15 residues. The entire variable domain, with the rest obtained from reference TRBV7-2 and TRBJ2-7, is as follows: GAGVSQSPSNKVTEKGKDVELRCDPISGHTALYWYRQSLGQGLEFLIYFQGNSAPDKSGLPSDRFSAERTGGSVSTLTIQRTQQEDSAVYLCASSSRLAKGNEQYFGPGTRLTVT.

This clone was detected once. The CDR3 DNA follows: TGCGCCAGCAGCTTGGATGGAGGGGGCAGTAATTCACCCCTCCACTTT. Translating gives CASSLDGGGSNSPLHF. This rearrangement joins TRBV5-1 to TRBJ1-6, with 7 bases matching TRBD1. The CDR3 has 16 amino acids. Per the germline V gene, CDR1 is SGHRS and CDR2 is YFSETQ. After removal of 0 bases from V and 6 bases from J, the junction contained 6 bases not matched to a gene.

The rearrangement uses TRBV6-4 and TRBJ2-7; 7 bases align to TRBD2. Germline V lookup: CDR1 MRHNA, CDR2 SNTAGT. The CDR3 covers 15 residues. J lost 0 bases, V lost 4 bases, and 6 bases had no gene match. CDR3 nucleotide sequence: TGTGCCAGCAGTGCGGAAGCGGGGAGCTCCTACGAGCAGTACTTC. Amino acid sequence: CASSAEAGSSYEQYF.

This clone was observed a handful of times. The CDR3, as DNA: TGTGCCAGCAGCCGCCAGAGGACAGACTATGGCTACACCTTC. Amino acids: CASSRQRTDYGYTF. The chain combines TRBV28 with TRBJ1-2, with D possibly being TRBD1 (6 bases). V shed 6 bases and J shed 3 bases, with 14 bases lying between them. In germline, CDR1 is MDHEN, CDR2 SYDVKM. CDR3 length equals 14 residues.

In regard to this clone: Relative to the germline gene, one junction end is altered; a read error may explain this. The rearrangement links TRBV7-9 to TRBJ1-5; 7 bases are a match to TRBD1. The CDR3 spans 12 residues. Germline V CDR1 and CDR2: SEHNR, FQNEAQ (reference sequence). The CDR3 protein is CSSSLRGDAQHF. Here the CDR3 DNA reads TGTTCCAGCAGCCTCAGGGGGGACGCCCAGCATTTT.

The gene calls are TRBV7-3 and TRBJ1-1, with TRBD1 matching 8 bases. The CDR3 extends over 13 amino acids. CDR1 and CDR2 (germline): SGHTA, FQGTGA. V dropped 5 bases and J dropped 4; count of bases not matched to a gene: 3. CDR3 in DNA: TGTGCCAGCAGCGCAGACAGGGGCACTGAAGCTTTCTTT. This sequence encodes CASSADRGTEAFF. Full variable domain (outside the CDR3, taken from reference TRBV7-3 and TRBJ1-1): GAGVSQTPSNKVTEKGKYVELRCDPISGHTALYWYRQSLGQGPEFLIYFQGTGAADDSGLPNDRFFAVRPEGSVSTLKIQRTERGDSAVYLCASSADRGTEAFFGQGTRLTVV.